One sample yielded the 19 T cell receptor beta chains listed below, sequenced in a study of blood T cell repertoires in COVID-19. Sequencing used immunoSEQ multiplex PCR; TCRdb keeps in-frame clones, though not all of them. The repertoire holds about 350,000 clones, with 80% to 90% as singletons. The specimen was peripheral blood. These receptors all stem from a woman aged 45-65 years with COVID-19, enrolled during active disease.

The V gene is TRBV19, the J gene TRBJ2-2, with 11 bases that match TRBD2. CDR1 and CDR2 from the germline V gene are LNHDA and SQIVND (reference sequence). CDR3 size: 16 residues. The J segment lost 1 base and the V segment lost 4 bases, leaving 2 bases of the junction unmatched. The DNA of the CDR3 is TGTGCCAGTAGTACGGGACTAGCGGTGAACACCGGGGAGCTGTTTTTT. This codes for CASSTGLAVNTGELFF. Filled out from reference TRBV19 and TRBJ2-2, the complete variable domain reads DGGITQSPKYLFRKEGQNVTLSCEQNLNHDAMYWYRQDPGQGLRLIYYSQIVNDFQKGDIAEGYSVSREKKESFPLTVTSAQKNPTAFYLCASSTGLAVNTGELFFGEGSRLTVL.

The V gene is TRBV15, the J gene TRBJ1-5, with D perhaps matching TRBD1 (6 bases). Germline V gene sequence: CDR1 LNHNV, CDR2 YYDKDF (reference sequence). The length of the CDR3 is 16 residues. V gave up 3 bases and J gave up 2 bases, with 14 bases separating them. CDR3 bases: TGTGCCACCAGCAGTGGGGACACCAGGGGCAATCAGCCCCAGCATTTT. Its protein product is CATSSGDTRGNQPQHF.

The CDR3 reads CASSLVGRGGTDTQYF. Here the CDR3 DNA reads TGTGCCAGCAGCTTAGTGGGCAGGGGAGGCACAGATACGCAGTATTTT. The rearrangement joins TRBV11-3 to TRBJ2-3, with D perhaps matching TRBD1 (6 bases). V was clipped by 1 base and J by 1 base, with 12 bases between them. Germline V gene sequence: CDR1 SGHNT, CDR2 YENEEA. CDR3 size: 16 residues.

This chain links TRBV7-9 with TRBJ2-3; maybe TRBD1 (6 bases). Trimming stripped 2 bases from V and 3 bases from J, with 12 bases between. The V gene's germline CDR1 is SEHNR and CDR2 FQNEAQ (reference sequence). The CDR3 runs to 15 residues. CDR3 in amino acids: CASSLNQGRTDTQYF. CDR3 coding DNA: TGTGCCAGCAGCTTAAACCAGGGGCGAACAGATACGCAGTATTTT.

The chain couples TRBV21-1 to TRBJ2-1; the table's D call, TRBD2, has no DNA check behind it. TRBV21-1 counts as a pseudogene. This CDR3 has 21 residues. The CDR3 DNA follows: TGTGCCAGCACCTCGATACCGGGACTAGCGGGAGGACCTATAAAGTACAATGAGCAGTTCTTC. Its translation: CASTSIPGLAGGPIKYNEQFF.

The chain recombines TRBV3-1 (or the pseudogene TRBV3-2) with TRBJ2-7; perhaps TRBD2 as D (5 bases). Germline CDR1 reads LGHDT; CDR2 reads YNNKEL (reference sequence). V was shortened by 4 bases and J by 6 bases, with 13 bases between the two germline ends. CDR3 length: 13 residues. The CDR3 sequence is CASSLGRSGEQYF. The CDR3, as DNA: TGTGCCAGCAGCCTTGGACGAAGCGGCGAGCAGTACTTC.

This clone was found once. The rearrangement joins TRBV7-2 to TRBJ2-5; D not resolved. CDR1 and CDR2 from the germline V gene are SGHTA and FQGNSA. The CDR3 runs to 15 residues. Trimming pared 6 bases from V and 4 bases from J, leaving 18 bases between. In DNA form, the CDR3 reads TGTGCCAGCAGAGAGTTGAGGCTAGAAGGAGAGACCCAGTACTTC. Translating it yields CASRELRLEGETQYF.

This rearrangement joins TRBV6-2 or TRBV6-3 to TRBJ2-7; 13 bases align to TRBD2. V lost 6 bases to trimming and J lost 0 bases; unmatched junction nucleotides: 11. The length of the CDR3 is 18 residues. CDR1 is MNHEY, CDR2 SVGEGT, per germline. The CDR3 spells CASSPGLAGVPPSYEQYF. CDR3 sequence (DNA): TGTGCCAGCAGCCCCGGACTAGCGGGAGTCCCTCCCTCCTACGAGCAGTACTTC.

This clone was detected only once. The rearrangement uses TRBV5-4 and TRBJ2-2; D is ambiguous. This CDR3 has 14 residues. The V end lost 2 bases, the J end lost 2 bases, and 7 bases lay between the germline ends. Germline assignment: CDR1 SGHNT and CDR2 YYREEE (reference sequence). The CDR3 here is CASSLPGNTGELFF. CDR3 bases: TGTGCCAGCAGCTTACCCGGTAACACCGGGGAGCTGTTTTTT.

CDR3 protein: CASSQDGSGTGKTYNEQFF. In DNA form, the CDR3 reads TGCGCCAGCAGCCAAGACGGGAGCGGGACCGGGAAGACATACAATGAGCAGTTCTTC. The chain recombines TRBV4-3 with TRBJ2-1; TRBD2 matches 7 bases. The CDR3 totals 19 residues. Germline trimming cut 0 bases from V and 4 bases from J; bases unmatched to any gene: 15. In germline, CDR1 is LGHNA, CDR2 YSLEER.

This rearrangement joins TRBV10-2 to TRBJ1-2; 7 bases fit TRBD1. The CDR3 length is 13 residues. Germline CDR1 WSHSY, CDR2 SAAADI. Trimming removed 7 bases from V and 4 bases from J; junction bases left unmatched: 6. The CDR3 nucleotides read TGCGCCAGCATGGCAGGGGGGCTCTATGGCTACACCTTC. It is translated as CASMAGGLYGYTF.

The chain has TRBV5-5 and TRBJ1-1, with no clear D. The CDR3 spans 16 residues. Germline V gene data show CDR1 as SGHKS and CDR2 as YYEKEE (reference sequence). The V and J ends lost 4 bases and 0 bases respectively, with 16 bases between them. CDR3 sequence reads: CASSLEEGGLNTEAFF. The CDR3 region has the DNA TGTGCCAGCAGCCTTGAGGAGGGAGGGCTGAACACTGAAGCTTTCTTT. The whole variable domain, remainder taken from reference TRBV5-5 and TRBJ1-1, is DAGVTQSPTHLIKTRGQQVTLRCSPISGHKSVSWYQQVLGQGPQFIFQYYEKEERGRGNFPDRFSARQFPNYSSELNVNALLLGDSALYLCASSLEEGGLNTEAFFGQGTRLTVV.

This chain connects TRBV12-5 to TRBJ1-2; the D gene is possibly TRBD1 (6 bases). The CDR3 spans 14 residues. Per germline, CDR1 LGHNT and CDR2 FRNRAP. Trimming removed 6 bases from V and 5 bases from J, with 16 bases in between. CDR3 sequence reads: CASGTSGVRYGYTF. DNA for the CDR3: TGTGCTAGTGGGACGTCAGGGGTTCGGTATGGCTACACCTTC. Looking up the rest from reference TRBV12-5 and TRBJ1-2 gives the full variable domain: DARVTQTPRHKVTEMGQEVTMRCQPILGHNTVFWYRQTMMQGLELLAYFRNRAPLDDSGMPKDRFSAEMPDATLATLKIQPSEPRDSAVYFCASGTSGVRYGYTFGSGTRLTVV.

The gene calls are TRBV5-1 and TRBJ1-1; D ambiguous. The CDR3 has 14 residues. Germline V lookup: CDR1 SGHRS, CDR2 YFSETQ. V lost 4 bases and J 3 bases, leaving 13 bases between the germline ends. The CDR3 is CASSPRSGDTEAFF. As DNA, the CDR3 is TGCGCCAGCAGCCCGAGGTCGGGAGACACTGAAGCTTTCTTT.

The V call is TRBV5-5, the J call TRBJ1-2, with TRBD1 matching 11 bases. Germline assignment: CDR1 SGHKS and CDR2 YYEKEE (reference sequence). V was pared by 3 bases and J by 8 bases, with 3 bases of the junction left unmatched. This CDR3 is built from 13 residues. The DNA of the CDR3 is TGTGCCAGCAGCTCGGGACAGGGGGGCGGCTACACCTTC. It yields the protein CASSSGQGGGYTF.

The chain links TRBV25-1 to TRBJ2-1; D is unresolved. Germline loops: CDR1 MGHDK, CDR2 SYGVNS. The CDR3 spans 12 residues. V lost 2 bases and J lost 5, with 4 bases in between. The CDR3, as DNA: TGTGCCAGCAGTGAACAGAACAATGAGCAGTTCTTC. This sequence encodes CASSEQNNEQFF.

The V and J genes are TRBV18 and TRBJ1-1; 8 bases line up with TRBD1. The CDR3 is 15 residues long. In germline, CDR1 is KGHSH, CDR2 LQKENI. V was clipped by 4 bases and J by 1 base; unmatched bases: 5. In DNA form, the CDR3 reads TGTGCCAGCTCACACCCCGGGACAGGGAACACTGAAGCTTTCTTT. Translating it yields CASSHPGTGNTEAFF.

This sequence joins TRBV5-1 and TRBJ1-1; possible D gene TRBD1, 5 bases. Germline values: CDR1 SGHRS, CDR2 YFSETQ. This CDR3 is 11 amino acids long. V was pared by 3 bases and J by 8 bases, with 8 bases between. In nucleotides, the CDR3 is TGCGCCAGCAGCTCGTCAGGGGAAGCTTTCTTT. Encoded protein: CASSSSGEAFF.

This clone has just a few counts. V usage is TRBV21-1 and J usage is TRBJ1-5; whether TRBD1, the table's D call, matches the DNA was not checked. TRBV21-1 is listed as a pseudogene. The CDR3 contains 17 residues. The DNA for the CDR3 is TGTGCCGGCATAATCAGCTCCGGGACAGAAATTAATCAGCCCCAGCATTTT. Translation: CAGIISSGTEINQPQHF.